A selection of T cell receptor beta chains follows, all from one sample in a study of T cells after yellow fever vaccination. TCRdb analysed the 5' RACE reads with MiXCR anew, one entry per CDR3 protein. The table records 50,000 to 60,000 distinct CDR3 sequences, around 6.7% of them present only once. The sequences come from CD8+ T cells not binding an NS4B(214-222) dextramer, sorted from PBMCs, collected roughly 46 days after the first yellow fever vaccination. The receptor source for this set is a man between 18 and 35 years old who received the YFV17D yellow fever vaccine. Both conserved end residues are part of each CDR3. A D gene is named only where the DNA matches it firmly. Clone size is stated in some rows and not others, as once, few, many or a class when expanded.

>many|TRBV10-3|-|TRBJ2-3
CASIGAGSTDTQYF
TGTGCCTCTATAGGGGCGGGGAGCACAGATACGCAGTATTTT
>-|TRBV15|-|TRBJ2-7
CATSKWDTTYEQYF
TGTGCCACCAGCAAGTGGGACACTACCTACGAGCAGTACTTC
>many|TRBV20-1|-|TRBJ1-5
CSARWGSNQPQHF
TGCAGTGCTAGGTGGGGGAGCAATCAGCCCCAGCATTTT
>few|TRBV29-1|TRBD1|TRBJ1-1
CSVVGTGALKTEAFF
TGCAGCGTTGTGGGGACAGGGGCGTTGAAGACTGAAGCTTTCTTT
>-|TRBV12-3/TRBV12-4|-|TRBJ2-2
CASSSSGTGVAGELFF
TGTGCCAGCAGTTCGTCCGGGACGGGGGTCGCCGGGGAGCTGTTTTTT
>many|TRBV10-3|TRBD1|TRBJ2-7
CAISGRDRGYEQYF
TGTGCCATCAGTGGGCGGGACAGGGGCTACGAGCAGTACTTC
>few|TRBV6-5|-|TRBJ1-3
CASSYSISDYTIYF
TGTGCCAGCAGTTACTCGATTTCGGATTACACCATATATTTT
>-|TRBV7-8|TRBD2|TRBJ2-1
CASSAVLAGYNEQFF
TGTGCCAGCAGCGCCGTACTAGCGGGGTACAATGAGCAGTTCTTC
>few|TRBV19|-|TRBJ2-6
CASSARGAGANVLTF
TGTGCCAGTAGTGCGAGGGGGGCAGGGGCCAACGTCCTGACTTTC
>-|TRBV20-1|-|TRBJ1-6
CSARPRLSSYNSPLHF
TGCAGTGCCCGCCCCCGTTTAAGCTCCTATAATTCACCCCTCCACTTT
>-|TRBV4-1|-|TRBJ2-5
CASSQDWGLYQETQYF
TGCGCCAGCAGCCAAGACTGGGGACTGTACCAAGAGACCCAGTACTTC
>many|TRBV12-3/TRBV12-4|-|TRBJ1-3
CASSPDGRGNTIYF
TGTGCCAGCAGCCCTGACGGAAGGGGAAACACCATATATTTT
>many|TRBV6-2/TRBV6-3|-|TRBJ2-7
CASSYSPVESYEQYF
TGTGCCAGCAGTTACAGCCCAGTGGAGTCCTACGAGCAGTACTTC
>few|TRBV10-2|-|TRBJ2-1
CASSEPGRAGYEQFF
TGCGCCAGCAGTGAACCGGGACGTGCTGGCTATGAGCAGTTCTTC
>few|TRBV5-1|-|TRBJ2-5
CASSQPAGQETQYF
TGCGCCAGCAGCCAACCGGCAGGGCAAGAGACCCAGTACTTC
>-|TRBV2|TRBD1|TRBJ1-2
CASSPSPGQYYYGYTF
TGTGCCAGCAGCCCTTCTCCGGGACAGTACTACTATGGCTACACCTTC
>few|TRBV19|-|TRBJ1-2
CASTSGDTNYGYTF
TGTGCCAGTACCTCAGGAGATACTAACTATGGCTACACCTTC
>-|TRBV29-1|-|TRBJ2-7
CSVEGFSSYEQYF
TGCAGCGTTGAGGGATTTAGCTCCTACGAGCAGTACTTC
>few|TRBV21-1|-|TRBJ1-1
CASSTGAFF
TGTGCCAGCAGCACGGGGGCTTTCTTT
>few|TRBV12-3/TRBV12-4|TRBD1|TRBJ2-3
CASSQRTGGVDTQYF
TGTGCCAGCAGCCAACGGACAGGGGGTGTAGATACGCAGTATTTT
>few|TRBV4-1|-|TRBJ2-1
CASSQDGSEQFF
TGCGCCAGCAGCCAAGATGGGAGTGAGCAGTTCTTC
>many|TRBV12-3/TRBV12-4|-|TRBJ2-1
CASSLRFGYEQFF
TGTGCCAGCAGTTTAAGGTTTGGGTATGAGCAGTTCTTC
>-|TRBV6-4|-|TRBJ2-3
CASSGQGSITDTQYF
TGTGCCAGCAGTGGGCAAGGGTCTATCACAGATACGCAGTATTTT
>many|TRBV10-3|-|TRBJ2-5
CAISDVAGETQYF
TGTGCCATCAGTGACGTGGCGGGGGAGACCCAGTACTTC
>many|TRBV7-9|-|TRBJ1-2
CASRPGGYGYTF
TGTGCCAGCAGGCCGGGTGGCTATGGCTACACCTTC
>-|TRBV19|-|TRBJ1-1
CASQEQGGTEAFF
TGTGCCAGTCAGGAACAGGGTGGAACTGAAGCTTTCTTT
>few|TRBV14|-|TRBJ1-1
CASSQQDRNTEAFF
TGTGCCAGCAGCCAACAGGACAGGAACACTGAAGCTTTCTTT
>many|TRBV6-5|TRBD1|TRBJ1-2
CASSSTATGKGGYTF
TGTGCCAGCAGTTCTACAGCGACAGGGAAGGGTGGCTACACCTTC
>many|TRBV6-5|-|TRBJ2-2
CASSYKGIQTPTGELFF
TGTGCCAGCAGTTACAAAGGGATCCAGACCCCCACCGGGGAGCTGTTTTTT
>few|TRBV19|TRBD1|TRBJ1-5
CASSMLGQGPFGQPQHF
TGTGCCAGTAGTATGCTTGGACAGGGCCCCTTTGGGCAGCCCCAGCATTTT
>-|TRBV7-9|-|TRBJ2-5
CASSHLALQETQYF
TGTGCCAGCAGCCACCTAGCACTTCAAGAGACCCAGTACTTC
>many|TRBV3-1|TRBD1|TRBJ2-2
CASSQADRGGGELFF
TGTGCCAGCAGCCAAGCGGACAGGGGCGGCGGGGAGCTGTTTTTT
>many|TRBV20-1|TRBD2|TRBJ2-3
CSAHRTGGPTDTQYF
TGCAGTGCCCACCGGACGGGGGGGCCCACAGATACGCAGTATTTT
>few|TRBV6-2/TRBV6-3|-|TRBJ1-2
CASSRDVYGYTF
TGTGCCAGCAGCAGGGACGTCTATGGCTACACCTTC
>many|TRBV11-2|TRBD2|TRBJ2-4
CASSFGGGVAKNIQYF
TGTGCCAGCAGCTTCGGCGGGGGGGTGGCCAAAAACATTCAGTACTTC
>-|TRBV10-3|-|TRBJ2-2
CAISEVSAANTGELFF
TGTGCCATCAGTGAGGTCTCAGCCGCGAACACCGGGGAGCTGTTTTTT
>few|TRBV2|-|TRBJ1-1
CASSEQNTEAFF
TGTGCCAGCAGCGAGCAGAACACTGAAGCTTTCTTT
>many|TRBV16|TRBD1|TRBJ1-1
CASSQRGQRNTEAFF
TGTGCCAGCAGCCAACGGGGACAGCGGAACACTGAAGCTTTCTTT
>few|TRBV6-1|TRBD1|TRBJ2-5
CASSVSPDRPPETQYF
TGTGCCAGCTCTGTATCCCCGGACAGGCCTCCAGAGACCCAGTACTTC
>many|TRBV19|-|TRBJ2-6
CASTISGANVLTF
TGTGCCAGTACCATCTCTGGGGCCAACGTCCTGACTTTC